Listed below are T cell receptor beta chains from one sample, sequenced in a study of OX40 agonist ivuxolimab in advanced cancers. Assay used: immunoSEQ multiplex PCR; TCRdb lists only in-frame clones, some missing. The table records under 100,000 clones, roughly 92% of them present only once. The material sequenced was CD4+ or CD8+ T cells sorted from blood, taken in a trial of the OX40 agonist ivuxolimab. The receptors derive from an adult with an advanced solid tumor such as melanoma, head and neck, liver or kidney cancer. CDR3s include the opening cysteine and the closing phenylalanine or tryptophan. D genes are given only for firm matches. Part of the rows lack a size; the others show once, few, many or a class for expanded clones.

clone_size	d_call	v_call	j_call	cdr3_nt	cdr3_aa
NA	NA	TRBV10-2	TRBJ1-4	TGCGCCAGCCGGGGCGGTGAAAAACTGTTTTTT	CASRGGEKLFF
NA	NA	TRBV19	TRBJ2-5	TGTGCCAGTAGACTTGGAGAGACCCAGTACTTC	CASRLGETQYF
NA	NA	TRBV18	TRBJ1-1	TGTGCCAGCTCGCCAAAGGGGACTGAAGCTTTCTTT	CASSPKGTEAFF
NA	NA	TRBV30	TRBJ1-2	TGTGCCTGGAGTGGTAGTAAAGGCTACACCTTC	CAWSGSKGYTF
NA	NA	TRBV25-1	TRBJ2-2	TGTGCCAGCACCCCCTCGACAGCCGGGGAGCTGTTTTTT	CASTPSTAGELFF
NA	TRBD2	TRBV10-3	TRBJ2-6	TGTGCCACCCGGACTAGCGATTACTCTGGGGCCAACGTCCTGACTTTC	CATRTSDYSGANVLTF
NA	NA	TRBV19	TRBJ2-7	TGTGCCAGTGGACAATACGAGCAGTACTTC	CASGQYEQYF
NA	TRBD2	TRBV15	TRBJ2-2	TGTGCCACCAGCAGAGATCTGTTGAGCGTACTAGCGGGGGTCACCGGGGAGCTGTTTTTT	CATSRDLLSVLAGVTGELFF
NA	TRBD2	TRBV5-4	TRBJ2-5	TGTGCCAGCAGCTTAGGGACTAGCGGAACCCAAGAGACCCAGTACTTC	CASSLGTSGTQETQYF
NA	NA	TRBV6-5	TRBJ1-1	TGTGCCAGCAGTTACTCGGGAGGGCACACTGAAGCTTTCTTT	CASSYSGGHTEAFF
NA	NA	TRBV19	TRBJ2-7	TGTGCCAGTAGTCCGAGAGGCGGGGGCAACTCCTACGAGCAGTACTTC	CASSPRGGGNSYEQYF
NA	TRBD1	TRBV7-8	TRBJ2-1	TGTGCCAGCAGCCGGGACAGGGGGCGATCCGGGCAGTTCTTC	CASSRDRGRSGQFF
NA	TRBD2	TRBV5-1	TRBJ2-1	TGCGCCAGCAGCTTCGGACTAGCGGGGGCTACCTACAATGAGCAGTTCTTC	CASSFGLAGATYNEQFF
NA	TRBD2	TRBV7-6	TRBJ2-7	TGTGCCAGCAGCTTAGCGGGTAGCGGGAGGACCTACGAGCAGTACTTC	CASSLAGSGRTYEQYF
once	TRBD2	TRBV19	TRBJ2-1	TGTGCCAGTAGTGGCCCGGGACTAGTCGCCGGTGAGCAGTTCTTC	CASSGPGLVAGEQFF
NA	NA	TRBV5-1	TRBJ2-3	TGCGCCAGCAGCTTGGCCGTGGGGCCAGATACGCAGTATTTT	CASSLAVGPDTQYF
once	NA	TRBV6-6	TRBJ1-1	TGTGCCGGCAGCCCAGGGGCGAATGAAGCTTTCTTT	CAGSPGANEAFF
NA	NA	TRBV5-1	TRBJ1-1	TGCGCCAGCAGCACGACGGGGGGTTCTCTAGGGGACACTGAAGCTTTCTTT	CASSTTGGSLGDTEAFF
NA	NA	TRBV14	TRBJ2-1	TGTGCCAGCAGCCAAATGGGCCTTGAGCAGTTCTTC	CASSQMGLEQFF
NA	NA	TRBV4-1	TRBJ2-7	TGCGCCAGCAGCCAACAGACGGTGTGGGACGAGCAGTACTTC	CASSQQTVWDEQYF
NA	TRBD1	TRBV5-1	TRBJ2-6	TGCGCCAGCGGGACAGGGGCCTCTGGGGCCAACGTCCTGACTTTC	CASGTGASGANVLTF
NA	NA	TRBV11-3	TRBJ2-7	TGTGCCAGCAGCTTAGATGTCAGAGATTTTTCCTACGAGCAGTACTTC	CASSLDVRDFSYEQYF
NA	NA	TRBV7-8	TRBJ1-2	TGTGCCAGCAGCTGGAACCGGGACACCAACTATGGCTACACCTTC	CASSWNRDTNYGYTF
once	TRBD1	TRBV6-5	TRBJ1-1	TGTGCCAGCAGTCTCGGACAGGGGACTGAAGCTTTCTTT	CASSLGQGTEAFF
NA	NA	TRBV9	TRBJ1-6	TGTGCCAGCAGCGTAGATGTTATTAATTCACCCCTCCACTTT	CASSVDVINSPLHF
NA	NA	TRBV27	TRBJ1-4	TGTGCCAGCAGAGGGGGGGAGTGGGGTGAAAAACTGTTTTTT	CASRGGEWGEKLFF
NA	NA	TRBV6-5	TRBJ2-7	TGTGCCAGCAGTGGACAAGCCTACGAGCAGTACTTC	CASSGQAYEQYF
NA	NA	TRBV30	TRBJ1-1	TGTGCCTGGAGGACTGTTGGGGCTTTCACTGAAGCTTTCTTT	CAWRTVGAFTEAFF
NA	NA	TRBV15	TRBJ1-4	TGTGCCACCAGCAAGGAGGCAGCTTTTAATGAAAAACTGTTTTTT	CATSKEAAFNEKLFF
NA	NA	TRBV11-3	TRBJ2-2	TGTGCCAGCAGCCTACCCAATCTCCCCGGGGAACTGTTTTTT	CASSLPNLPGELFF
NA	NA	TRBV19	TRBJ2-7	TGTGCCAGTAGCCCCTCAGGGGGGGGGTACGAGCAGTACTTC	CASSPSGGGYEQYF
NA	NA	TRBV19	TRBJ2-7	TGTGCCAGTAGTTCGAGACTAGGAGGAGTTGAGGAGCAGTACTTC	CASSSRLGGVEEQYF
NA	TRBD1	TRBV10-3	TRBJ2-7	TGTGCCATCAGCGCCGGGACAGCAGTCTACGAGCAGTACTTC	CAISAGTAVYEQYF
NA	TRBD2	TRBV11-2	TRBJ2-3	TGTGCCAGCAGCTTAGGGGGACTAGCGGGAGTAAATACGCAGTATTTT	CASSLGGLAGVNTQYF
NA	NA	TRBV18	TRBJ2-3	TGTGCCAGCTCACCACCGAGCGTGCCCACAGATACGCAGTATTTT	CASSPPSVPTDTQYF
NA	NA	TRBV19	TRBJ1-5	TGTGCCAGTAGTATAGGGGGGGGAGGAAGCAATCAGCCCCAGCATTTT	CASSIGGGGSNQPQHF
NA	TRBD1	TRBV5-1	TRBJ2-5	TGCGCCAGCAGTCGGGAACACAGGGGGCAAGGGGAGACCCAGTACTTC	CASSREHRGQGETQYF
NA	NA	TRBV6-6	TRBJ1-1	TGTGCCAGCAGTTACTCTCTCACTGAAGCTTTCTTT	CASSYSLTEAFF
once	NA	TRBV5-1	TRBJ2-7	TGCGCCAGCAGCCCCCGGGGGCCAACCTACGAGCAGTACTTC	CASSPRGPTYEQYF
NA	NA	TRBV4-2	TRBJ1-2	TGTGCCAGCAGCCAAGATTCGCGGGGGACTAACTATGGCTACACCTTC	CASSQDSRGTNYGYTF
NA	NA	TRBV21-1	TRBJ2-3	TGTGCCAGCAGCAAAGTGGGCAGGGACACAGATACGCAGTATTTT	CASSKVGRDTDTQYF